This T cell receptor beta chain was captured by sequencing in a study of shared clonotypes between healthy human individuals. Whole-study context: Serving as donors were a couple of women and a few men, whose ages spanned 18 to 49. Used for every donor were three CD4 naive, three CD4 memory, two CD8 naive and one CD8 memory plate.

With 6 bases removed from V and 3 bases from J, the gap between germline ends came to 11 bases. Germline CDR1 reads SNHLY; CDR2 reads FYNNEI. The CDR3 contains 13 residues. A note on this clone: Its antigen is currently unknown.

The method was immunoSEQ multiplex PCR; TCRdb's version includes in-frame clones alone and lacks a portion of them. The table lists approximately 530,000 clones, 90% to 96% of them singletons. Study-level findings and limits: Generation probabilities of non-shared clonotypes were lower (relative to those shared by all four donors). On the whole, naive subsets had larger estimated richness than memory subsets had.

The clonotype was recovered from a woman aged 25-40 years in good health. The chain has TRBV2 and TRBJ1-1, with a weak D call TRBD1 (6 bases). Sequenced sample: naive CD4+ T cells sorted from blood. This sample's subset: CD45RA+ positively selected. In nucleotides, the CDR3 is TGTGCCAGCAGAGGGGACACCTACACTGAAGCTTTCTTT. Protein product: CASRGDTYTEAFF.